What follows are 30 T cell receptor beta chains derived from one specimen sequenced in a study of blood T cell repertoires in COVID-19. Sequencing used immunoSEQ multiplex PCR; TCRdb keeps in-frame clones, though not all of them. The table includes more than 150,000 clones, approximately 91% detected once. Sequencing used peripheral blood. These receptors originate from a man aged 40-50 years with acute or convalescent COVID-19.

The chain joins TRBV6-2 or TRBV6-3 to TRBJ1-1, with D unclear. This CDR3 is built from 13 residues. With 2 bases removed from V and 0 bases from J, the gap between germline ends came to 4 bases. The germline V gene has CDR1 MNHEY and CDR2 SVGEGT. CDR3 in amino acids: CASSYEMNTEAFF. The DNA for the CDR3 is TGTGCCAGCAGTTACGAGATGAACACTGAAGCTTTCTTT.

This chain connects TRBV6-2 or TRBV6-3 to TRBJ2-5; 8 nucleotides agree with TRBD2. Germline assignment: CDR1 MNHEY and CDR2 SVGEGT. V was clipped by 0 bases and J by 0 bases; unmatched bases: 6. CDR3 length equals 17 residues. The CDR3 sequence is CASSYSGGEHNQETQYF. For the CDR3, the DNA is TGTGCCAGCAGTTACTCCGGGGGGGAACATAACCAAGAGACCCAGTACTTC.

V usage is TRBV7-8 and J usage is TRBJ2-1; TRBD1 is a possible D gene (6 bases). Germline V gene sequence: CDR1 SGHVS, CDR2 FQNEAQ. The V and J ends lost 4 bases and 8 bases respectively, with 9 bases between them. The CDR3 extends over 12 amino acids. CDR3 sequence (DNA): TGTGCCAGCAGCTACAGGGCGGATGAGCAGTTCTTC. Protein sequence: CASSYRADEQFF.

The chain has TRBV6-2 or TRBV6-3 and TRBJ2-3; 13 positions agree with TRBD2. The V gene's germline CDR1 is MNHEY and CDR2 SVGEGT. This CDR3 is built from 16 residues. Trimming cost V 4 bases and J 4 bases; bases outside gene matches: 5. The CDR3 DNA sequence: TGTGCCAGCAGTTCGGGACTAGCGGGGCCATCAGATACGCAGTATTTT. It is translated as CASSSGLAGPSDTQYF.

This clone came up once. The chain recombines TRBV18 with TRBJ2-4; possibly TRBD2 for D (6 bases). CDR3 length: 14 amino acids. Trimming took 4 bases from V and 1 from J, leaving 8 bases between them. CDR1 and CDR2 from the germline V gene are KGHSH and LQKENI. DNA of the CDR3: TGTGCCAGCTCACTCGGGACTGCCAAAAACATTCAGTACTTC. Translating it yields CASSLGTAKNIQYF.

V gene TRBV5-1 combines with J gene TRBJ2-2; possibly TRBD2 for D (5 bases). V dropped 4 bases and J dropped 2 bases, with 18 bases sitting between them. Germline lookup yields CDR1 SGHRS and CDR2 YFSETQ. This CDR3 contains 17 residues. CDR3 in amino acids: CASSHRPGIINTGELFF. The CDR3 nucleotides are TGCGCCAGCAGCCATAGACCGGGAATAATAAACACCGGGGAGCTGTTTTTT.

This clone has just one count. The CDR3 DNA is TGCGCCAGCAGCGGAGGGACAGGGTGGAACACTGAAGCTTTCTTT. This encodes CASSGGTGWNTEAFF. V is TRBV5-1 and J is TRBJ1-1; 9 bases agree with TRBD1. J was trimmed by 1 base and V by 4 bases; bases with no gene match: 5. The germline CDR1 and CDR2 sequences are SGHRS and YFSETQ. The CDR3 has 15 residues.

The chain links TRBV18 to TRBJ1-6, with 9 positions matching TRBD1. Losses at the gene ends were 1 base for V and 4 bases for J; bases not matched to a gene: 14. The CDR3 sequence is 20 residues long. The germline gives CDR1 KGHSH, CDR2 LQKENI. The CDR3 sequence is CASSPLRPGQGKGYNSPLHF. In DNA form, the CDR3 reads TGTGCCAGCTCACCACTCCGCCCGGGACAGGGAAAGGGGTATAATTCACCCCTCCACTTT.

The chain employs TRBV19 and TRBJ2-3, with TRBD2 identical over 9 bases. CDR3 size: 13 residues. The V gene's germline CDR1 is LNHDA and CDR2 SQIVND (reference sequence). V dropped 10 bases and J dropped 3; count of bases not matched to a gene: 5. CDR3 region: CATAAGGTDTQYF. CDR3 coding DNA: TGTGCCACAGCAGCGGGGGGAACAGATACGCAGTATTTT.

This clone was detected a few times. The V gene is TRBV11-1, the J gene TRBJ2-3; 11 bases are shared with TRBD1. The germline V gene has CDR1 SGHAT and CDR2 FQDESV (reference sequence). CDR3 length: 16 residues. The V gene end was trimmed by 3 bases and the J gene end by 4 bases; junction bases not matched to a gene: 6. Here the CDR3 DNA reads TGTGCCAGCAGCTTTGTTACGGGACAGGGGGCAGATACGCAGTATTTT. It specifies CASSFVTGQGADTQYF.

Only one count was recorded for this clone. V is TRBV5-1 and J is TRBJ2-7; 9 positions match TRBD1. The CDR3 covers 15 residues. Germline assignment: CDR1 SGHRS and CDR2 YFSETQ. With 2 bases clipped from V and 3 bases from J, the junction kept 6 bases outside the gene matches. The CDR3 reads CASSLNPGQGYEQYF. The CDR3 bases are TGCGCCAGCAGCTTAAATCCGGGACAGGGCTACGAGCAGTACTTC.

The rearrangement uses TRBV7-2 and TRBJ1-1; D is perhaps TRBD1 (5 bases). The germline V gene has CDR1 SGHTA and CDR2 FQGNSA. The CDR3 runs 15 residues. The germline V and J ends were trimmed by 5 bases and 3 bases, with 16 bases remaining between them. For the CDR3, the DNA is TGTGCCAGCAGCCCCTTAAGTTCGGGGGACACTGAAGCTTTCTTT. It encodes CASSPLSSGDTEAFF.

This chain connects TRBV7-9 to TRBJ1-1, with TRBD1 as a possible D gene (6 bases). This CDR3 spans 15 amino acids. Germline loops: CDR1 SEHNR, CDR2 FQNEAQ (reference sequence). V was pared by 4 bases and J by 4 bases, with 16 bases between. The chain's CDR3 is CASSSPTGGSTEAFF. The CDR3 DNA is TGTGCCAGCAGCTCCCCGACAGGTGGGAGCACTGAAGCTTTCTTT.

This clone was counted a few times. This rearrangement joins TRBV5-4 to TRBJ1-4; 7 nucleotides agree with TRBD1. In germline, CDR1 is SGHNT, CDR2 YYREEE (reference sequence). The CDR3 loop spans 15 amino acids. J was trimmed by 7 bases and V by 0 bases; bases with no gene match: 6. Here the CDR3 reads CASSLGATGAEKLFF. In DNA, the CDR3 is TGTGCCAGCAGCTTGGGGGCCACAGGGGCTGAAAAACTGTTTTTT.

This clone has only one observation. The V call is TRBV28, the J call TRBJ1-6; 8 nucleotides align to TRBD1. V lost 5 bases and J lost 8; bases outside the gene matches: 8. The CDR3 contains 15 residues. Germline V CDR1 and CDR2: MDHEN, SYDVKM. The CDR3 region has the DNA TGTGCCAGCAGTCCACATGGACAGGGAGATTCACCCCTCCACTTT. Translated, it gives CASSPHGQGDSPLHF.

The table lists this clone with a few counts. DNA of the CDR3: TGTGCCAGCAGCCAAGATCCAGGGTCTGGCTACACCTTC. Translating gives CASSQDPGSGYTF. The chain employs TRBV3-1 (or the pseudogene TRBV3-2) and TRBJ1-2; tentatively, D is TRBD1 (5 bases). V was trimmed by 0 bases and J by 7 bases, leaving 9 bases between them. The length of the CDR3 is 13 residues. The germline CDR1 and CDR2 sequences are LGHDT and YNNKEL (reference sequence).

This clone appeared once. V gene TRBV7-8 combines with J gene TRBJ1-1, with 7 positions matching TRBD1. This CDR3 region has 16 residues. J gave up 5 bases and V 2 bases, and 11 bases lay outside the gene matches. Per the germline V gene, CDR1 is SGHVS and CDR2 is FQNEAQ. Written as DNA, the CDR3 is TGTGCCAGCAGCTTAACAGAATCGACAGGGTGGACTGAAGCTTTCTTT. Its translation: CASSLTESTGWTEAFF.

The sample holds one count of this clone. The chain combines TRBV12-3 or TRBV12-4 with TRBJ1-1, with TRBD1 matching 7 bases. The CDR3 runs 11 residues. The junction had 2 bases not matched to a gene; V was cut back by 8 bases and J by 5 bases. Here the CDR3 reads CASAQGTEAFF. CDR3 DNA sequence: TGTGCCAGCGCACAGGGGACTGAAGCTTTCTTT.

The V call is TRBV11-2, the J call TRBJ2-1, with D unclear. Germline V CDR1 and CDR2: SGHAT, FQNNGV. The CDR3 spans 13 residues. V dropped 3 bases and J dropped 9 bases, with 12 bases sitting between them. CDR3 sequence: CASSFTLASEQFF. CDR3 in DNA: TGTGCCAGCAGCTTCACCCTTGCTAGTGAGCAGTTCTTC.

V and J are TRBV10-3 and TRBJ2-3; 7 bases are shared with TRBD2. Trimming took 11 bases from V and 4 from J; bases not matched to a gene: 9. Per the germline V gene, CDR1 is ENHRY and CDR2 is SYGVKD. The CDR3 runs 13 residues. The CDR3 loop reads CAGRLAGADTQYF. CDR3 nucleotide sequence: TGTGCCGGTAGACTAGCTGGGGCAGATACGCAGTATTTT.

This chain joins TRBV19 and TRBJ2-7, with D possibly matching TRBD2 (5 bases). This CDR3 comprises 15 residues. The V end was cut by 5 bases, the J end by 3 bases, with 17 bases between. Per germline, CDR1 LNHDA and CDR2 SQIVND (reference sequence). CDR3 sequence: CASSQQSGIYYEQYF. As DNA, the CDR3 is TGTGCCAGTAGTCAACAATCCGGGATCTACTACGAGCAGTACTTC.

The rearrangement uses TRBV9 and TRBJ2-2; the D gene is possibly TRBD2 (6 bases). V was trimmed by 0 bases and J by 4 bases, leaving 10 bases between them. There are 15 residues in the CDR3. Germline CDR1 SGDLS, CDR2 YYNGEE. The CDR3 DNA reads TGTGCCAGCAGCGTAGGTGGCGGGGCCACCGGGGAGCTGTTTTTT. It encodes CASSVGGGATGELFF.

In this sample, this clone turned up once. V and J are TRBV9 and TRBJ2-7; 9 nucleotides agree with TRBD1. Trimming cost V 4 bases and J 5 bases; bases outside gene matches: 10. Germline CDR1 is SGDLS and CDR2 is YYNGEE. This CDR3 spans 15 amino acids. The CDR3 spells CASSSRGTGSNEQYF. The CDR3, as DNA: TGTGCCAGCAGCAGCAGGGGGACAGGGTCCAACGAGCAGTACTTC.

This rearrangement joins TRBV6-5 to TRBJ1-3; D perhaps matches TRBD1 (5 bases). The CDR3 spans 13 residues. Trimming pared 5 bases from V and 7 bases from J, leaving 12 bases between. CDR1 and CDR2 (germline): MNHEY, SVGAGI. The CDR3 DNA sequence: TGTGCCAGCAGTCCGGATGGGGGGAACACCATATATTTT. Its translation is CASSPDGGNTIYF.

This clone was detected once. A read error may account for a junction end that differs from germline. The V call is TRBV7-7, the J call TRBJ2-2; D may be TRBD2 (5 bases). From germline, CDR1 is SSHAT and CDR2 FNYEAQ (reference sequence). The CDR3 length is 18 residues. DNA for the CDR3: TGTGCTAGCAGCTTAGACCCCTCCAGAGGGTTGAACACCGGGGAGCTGTTTTTT. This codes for CASSLDPSRGLNTGELFF.

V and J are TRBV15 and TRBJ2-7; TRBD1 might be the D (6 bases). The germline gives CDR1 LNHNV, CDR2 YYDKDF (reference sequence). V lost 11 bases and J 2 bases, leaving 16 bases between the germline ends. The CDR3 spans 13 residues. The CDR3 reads CAFGQRITYEQYF. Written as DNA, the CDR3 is TGTGCCTTTGGACAGCGTATAACCTACGAGCAGTACTTC.

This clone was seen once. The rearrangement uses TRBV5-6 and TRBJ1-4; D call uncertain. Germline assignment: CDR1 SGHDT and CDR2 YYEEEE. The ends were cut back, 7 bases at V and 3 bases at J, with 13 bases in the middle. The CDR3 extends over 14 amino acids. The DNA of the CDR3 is TGTGCCAGCGGCCTTATGATGGCTAATGAAAAACTGTTTTTT. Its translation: CASGLMMANEKLFF.

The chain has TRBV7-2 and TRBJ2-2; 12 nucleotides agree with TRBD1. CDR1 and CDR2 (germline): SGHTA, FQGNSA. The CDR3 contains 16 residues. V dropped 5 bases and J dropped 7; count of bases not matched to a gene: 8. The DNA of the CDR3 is TGTGCCAGCAGCCTCCGGGACAGGGGGCTTGGCGGGGAGCTGTTTTTT. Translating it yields CASSLRDRGLGGELFF.

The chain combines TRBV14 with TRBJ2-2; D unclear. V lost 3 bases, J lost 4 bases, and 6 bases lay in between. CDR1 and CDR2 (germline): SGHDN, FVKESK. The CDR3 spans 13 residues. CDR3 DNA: TGTGCCAGCAGCCAGAGGCCCACCGGGGAGCTGTTTTTT. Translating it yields CASSQRPTGELFF.

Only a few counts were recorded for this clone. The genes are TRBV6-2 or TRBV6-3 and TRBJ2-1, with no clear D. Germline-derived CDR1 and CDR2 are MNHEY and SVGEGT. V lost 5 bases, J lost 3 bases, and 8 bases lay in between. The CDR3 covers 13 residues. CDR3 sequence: CASSRLLYNEQFF. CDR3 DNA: TGTGCCAGCAGTCGTCTTCTCTACAATGAGCAGTTCTTC.